Presented here are 22 T cell receptor beta chains from one specimen sequenced in a study of blood T cell repertoires in COVID-19. The assay was immunoSEQ multiplex PCR, and TCRdb's table has in-frame clones only and misses some. The data contain about 82,000 clones, about 85% of them singletons. Source material: peripheral blood. These receptors all stem from a man older than 75 with active or convalescent COVID-19.

The CDR3 here is CASSMGLAVGEQYV. The CDR3, as DNA: TGTGCCAGCAGCATGGGACTGGCGGTGGGGGAGCAGTACGTC. The chain couples TRBV7-9 to TRBJ2-7, with D possibly matching TRBD2 (6 bases). The CDR3 sequence is 14 residues long. The V gene lost 5 bases and the J gene lost 7 bases, with 18 bases spanning the gap. CDR1 is SEHNR and CDR2 is FQNEAQ in the germline V gene (reference sequence).

V gene TRBV28 combines with J gene TRBJ1-1; D perhaps matches TRBD1 (5 bases). Germline V lookup: CDR1 MDHEN, CDR2 SYDVKM. Trimming left V 1 base short and J 4 bases short, with 25 bases between. The CDR3 has 19 residues. As DNA, the CDR3 is TGTGCCAGCAGTTTATCGCCCCTGAACTACCAGTTAAGGGGCACTGAAGCTTTCTTT. Translation: CASSLSPLNYQLRGTEAFF.

The chain uses TRBV2 and TRBJ2-5, with 7 bases identical to TRBD2. Germline CDR1 is SNHLY and CDR2 is FYNNEI. Germline trimming cut 6 bases from V and 7 bases from J; bases unmatched to any gene: 5. The CDR3 contains 12 residues. This chain's CDR3 is CASRGGLGTQYF. CDR3 coding DNA: TGTGCCAGCAGGGGGGGGTTGGGGACCCAGTACTTC. The full variable domain, rest sourced from reference TRBV2 and TRBJ2-5, is EPEVTQTPSHQVTQMGQEVILRCVPISNHLYFYWYRQILGQKVEFLVSFYNNEISEKSEIFDDQFSVERPDGSNFTLKIRSTKLEDSAMYFCASRGGLGTQYFGPGTRLLVL.

The chain links TRBV5-4 to TRBJ2-3; D possibly corresponds to TRBD1 (6 bases). The V gene lost 1 base and the J gene lost 4 bases, with 7 bases spanning the gap. This CDR3 has 13 residues. Germline CDR1 and CDR2: SGHNT and YYREEE (reference sequence). Here the CDR3 DNA reads TGTGCCAGCAGCTTGTACAGGGCAGATACGCAGTATTTT. Its translation: CASSLYRADTQYF.

This clone was seen only once. CDR3 region: CASSYSGAGAAREQYV. CDR3 sequence (DNA): TGTGCCAGCAGTTACTCGGGTGCGGGGGCGGCCCGAGAGCAGTACGTC. V and J are TRBV6-2 or TRBV6-3 and TRBJ2-7; TRBD2 is a possible D gene (7 bases). The ends were cut back, 0 bases at V and 7 bases at J, with 19 bases in the middle. The CDR3 covers 16 residues. Germline loops: CDR1 MNHEY, CDR2 SVGEGT.

This chain links TRBV9 with TRBJ1-1; D is uncertain. The V gene lost 0 bases and the J gene lost 2 bases, with 8 bases spanning the gap. Germline CDR1 SGDLS, CDR2 YYNGEE. CDR3 size: 14 residues. This CDR3 reads CASSVDLGNTEAFF. CDR3 DNA sequence: TGTGCCAGCAGCGTAGATCTGGGCAACACTGAAGCTTTCTTT.

This clone was counted a few times. V is TRBV28 and J is TRBJ1-1, with 8 bases identical to TRBD1. Trimming removed 3 bases from V and 3 bases from J; junction bases left unmatched: 15. Germline CDR1 is MDHEN and CDR2 is SYDVKM. The CDR3 is 18 residues long. DNA for the CDR3: TGTGCCAGCAGTTTCTTTCGCCTTCGGGACAGGAAAGACACTGAAGCTTTCTTT. Translation gives CASSFFRLRDRKDTEAFF. The whole variable domain, filled in from reference TRBV28 and TRBJ1-1, reads DVKVTQSSRYLVKRTGEKVFLECVQDMDHENMFWYRQDPGLGLRLIYFSYDVKMKEKGDIPEGYSVSREKKERFSLILESASTNQTSMYLCASSFFRLRDRKDTEAFFGQGTRLTVV.

V usage is TRBV6-5 and J usage is TRBJ2-7; D may be TRBD1 (6 bases). From germline, CDR1 is MNHEY and CDR2 SVGAGI. Between the trimmed V and J ends, which lost 2 bases and 6 bases, there was a span of 14 bases. The CDR3 is made up of 14 amino acids. The CDR3 sequence: CASSYTGQSPEQYV. DNA of the CDR3: TGTGCCAGCAGTTACACCGGACAGAGCCCCGAGCAGTACGTC.

The genes are TRBV11-2 and TRBJ1-2; D call uncertain. This CDR3 region has 13 residues. Germline loops: CDR1 SGHAT, CDR2 FQNNGV. With 5 bases removed from V and 7 bases from J, the gap between germline ends came to 14 bases. The CDR3 DNA sequence: TGTGCCAGCAGCCAACCGGTCTCTAGTGGCTACACCTTC. It yields the protein CASSQPVSSGYTF.

V gene TRBV6-6 combines with J gene TRBJ2-1, with D unresolved. CDR1 is MNHNY and CDR2 is SVGAGI in the germline V gene (reference sequence). Trimming shortened V by 5 bases and J by 4 bases, and 15 bases separated the two germline ends. CDR3 size: 15 residues. The CDR3 DNA reads as TGTGCCAGCAGTGCCCCCGGGTCCAGATACAATGAGCAGTTCTTC. Its protein product is CASSAPGSRYNEQFF.

This clone was seen only a few times. The rearrangement joins TRBV5-1 to TRBJ1-2; 9 bases map to TRBD1. The CDR3 loop spans 15 amino acids. Germline V CDR1 and CDR2: SGHRS, YFSETQ. J lost 4 bases, V lost 4 bases, and 8 bases had no gene match. The CDR3 spells CASSPSGQGSYGYTF. Here the CDR3 DNA reads TGCGCCAGCAGCCCATCGGGACAGGGTTCCTATGGCTACACCTTC.

The V gene is TRBV19, the J gene TRBJ1-5, with TRBD1 matching 12 bases. The ends lost 9 bases at V and 6 bases at J; junction bases unmatched: 9. The CDR3 is 15 amino acids. Germline loops: CDR1 LNHDA, CDR2 SQIVND (reference sequence). CDR3 protein: CASTRGTGGSQPQHF. The CDR3 nucleotides are TGTGCCAGCACCCGCGGGACAGGGGGCTCTCAGCCCCAGCATTTT.

V usage is TRBV29-1 and J usage is TRBJ1-2; D remains unclear. V gave up 4 bases and J gave up 5 bases, with 17 bases separating them. The CDR3 sequence is 14 residues long. Germline V gene data show CDR1 as SQVTM and CDR2 as ANQGSEA. CDR3 residues: CSVGKGVKPYGYTF. The CDR3 DNA reads TGCAGCGTTGGCAAAGGAGTTAAACCATATGGCTACACCTTC.

The gene calls are TRBV6-5 and TRBJ1-3, with 10 nucleotides matching TRBD1. The V segment lost 5 bases and the J segment 3 bases; nucleotides outside the gene matches: 4. The CDR3 covers 15 residues. Germline V gene lookup returns CDR1 MNHEY and CDR2 SVGAGI. The CDR3 loop is CASSRQGASGNTIYF. In DNA form, the CDR3 reads TGTGCCAGCAGTCGACAGGGGGCGAGTGGAAACACCATATATTTT.

The chain recombines TRBV4-1 with TRBJ1-6; 8 nucleotides match TRBD1. Germline V gene data show CDR1 as MGHRA and CDR2 as YSYEKL. This CDR3 is built from 16 residues. After removal of 0 bases from V and 4 bases from J, the junction contained 2 bases not matched to a gene. The CDR3 spells CASSQDNRGYNSPLHF. The CDR3 DNA is TGCGCCAGCAGCCAAGACAACAGGGGGTATAATTCACCCCTCCACTTT.

The chain employs TRBV21-1 and TRBJ2-1; the listed D gene, TRBD2, was not tested against the DNA. TRBV21-1 is listed as a pseudogene. The CDR3 totals 16 residues. As DNA, the CDR3 is TGTGCCAGCAGCAAAGGGGCCCTAGCGGGAGTGAGTGAGCAGTTCTTC. Amino acids: CASSKGALAGVSEQFF.

This sequence joins TRBV5-6 and TRBJ2-7, with D perhaps TRBD2 (6 bases). The CDR3 has 15 amino acids. Germline V gene sequence: CDR1 SGHDT, CDR2 YYEEEE. V lost 5 bases and J 2 bases, leaving 17 bases between the germline ends. CDR3 sequence (DNA): TGTGCCAGCAGTCCCGGGGTCGCGGGACCCTACGAGCAGTACGTC. Amino acids: CASSPGVAGPYEQYV.

This clone was seen just once. The chain recombines TRBV19 with TRBJ1-4, with D possibly being TRBD1 (6 bases). CDR3 length: 14 amino acids. V dropped 5 bases and J dropped 8 bases, with 15 bases sitting between them. Germline V lookup: CDR1 LNHDA, CDR2 SQIVND (reference sequence). CDR3 nucleotide sequence: TGTGCCAGTAGTGTAAATCCAGACAGGGAAAAACTGTTTTTT. Protein sequence: CASSVNPDREKLFF.

This chain joins TRBV6-5 and TRBJ2-5, with 11 bases matching TRBD1. Germline-derived CDR1 and CDR2 are MNHEY and SVGAGI. V was clipped by 7 bases and J by 0 bases; unmatched bases: 4. The CDR3 is made up of 15 amino acids. DNA of the CDR3: TGTGCCAGCATGGGGACAGGGGGGTACCAAGAGACCCAGTACTTC. Its translation: CASMGTGGYQETQYF.

This clone was counted many times. J is TRBJ2-7 and V is TRBV28, with 10 bases lining up with TRBD1. CDR1 MDHEN and CDR2 SYDVKM come from the germline V gene. The CDR3 contains 17 residues. The ends lost 3 bases at V and 0 bases at J; junction bases unmatched: 8. The CDR3 spells CASSFGTGVLASYEQYV. CDR3 DNA: TGTGCCAGCAGTTTCGGGACAGGGGTTCTTGCCTCCTACGAGCAGTACGTC.

V usage is TRBV1 and J usage is TRBJ1-1; TRBD1 is the table's D call and was not checked against the DNA. TRBV1 is listed as a pseudogene. This CDR3 has 15 amino acids. As DNA, the CDR3 is TGCACCAGCAGCCGAATACAGGGGGCGAACACTGAAGCTTTCTTT. Its protein is CTSSRIQGANTEAFF.

The V call is TRBV27, the J call TRBJ1-4, with a possible D match to TRBD1 (5 bases). Per the germline V gene, CDR1 is MNHEY and CDR2 is SMNVEV (reference sequence). CDR3 size: 16 residues. Deletions cut 0 bases from V and 1 base from J, with 9 bases between. CDR3 DNA sequence: TGTGCCAGCAGTTTATCCAGTACAGGAACTAATGAAAAACTGTTTTTT. Translating it yields CASSLSSTGTNEKLFF.